This entry describes one T cell receptor beta chain. This clonotype was picked up many times. Its antigen remains undetermined. Qualities for individual bases were not recorded, and no much larger clone is one base off. These data are taken from a study of regulatory T cells in long-lasting Graves disease listed by TCRdb under 2021. For the study in its entirety: To count as having persistent Graves' disease, a patient had to have received antithyroid drug treatment for over 5 years with TSH receptor autoantibodies remaining persistently positive. Persistent Graves' disease patients were compared with newly diagnosed Graves' disease patients by peripheral blood TCR sequencing and RNA sequencing. The study was registered as a clinical trial and conducted in China. TCR sequencing covered some 13 persistent and around 20 newly diagnosed Graves' disease patients, 33 samples in total. In the clinical cohort, patients with persistent Graves' disease had used antithyroid drugs for an average of around 9.9 years.

The trim is 5 bases for V and 14 bases for J, with a gap of 22 bases between the germline ends. The germline V gene gives CDR1 as MDHEN and CDR2 as SYDVKM. The CDR3 runs 15 amino acids, cysteine and phenylalanine included. Only CDR3 DNA is held: 45 bases, read in frame from base 1. The library came from multiplex PCR. Instrument used: Illumina HiSeq 4000. TCR beta libraries were built with iRepertoire HTBI primers and Arm-PCR amplification of CDR3 regions. Before sequencing, the PCR products underwent gel purification. The authors' analysis ran thus. Gene usage analysis of CDR3 amino acid clonotypes used the 62 TRBV and fewer than 15 TRBJ segments found across samples. COPE and FqMerger were used to merge the filtered high-quality paired reads into contigs. BLAST was used to align contigs to the IMGT TRBV, TRBD and TRBJ reference genes, and CDR3 was defined following IMGT. Any clonotype with a frequency above 0.1% was counted as a highly expanded clone. Shannon entropy served as the measure of repertoire diversity, while the Gini coefficient captured V-J evenness. A clonotype found in more than one individual was treated as public. TCRdb reworked the public reads: Q25 trimming with fastp, MiXCR clone assembly, productive beta chains retained. Merged by CDR3 protein, the rows form single entries marked with the most common genes and DNA. None of the V and J calls come from the authors' own analysis; TCRdb made them. The sample table shows around 400,000 distinct CDR3 sequences, and roughly 25% are seen once. The ten top clones hold around 30% of the sample.

According to the study, the label for this sample's time point signals: persistent/refractory GD, antithyroid drugs over 5 years with positive TRAb. RNA was extracted from PBMCs in TRIzol for both TCR sequencing and RNA sequencing. The diagnosis of Graves' disease was made according to American Thyroid Association guidelines. Recruitment of patients was carried out at an endocrinology department in Xi'an, China. From each patient, about 8.9 milliliters of peripheral blood was collected into an EDTA anticoagulant tube. Ficoll Paque Plus density gradient separation was used to isolate PBMCs, and no additional T cell sorting was done. An Agilent 2100 Bioanalyzer and agarose gel were used to assess RNA quality, and a NanoDrop 2000 was used to measure RNA concentration. What the work shows at the level of the full study, not this receptor alone: The small sample size was acknowledged by the authors as a limitation that may reduce accuracy. Persistent Graves' disease patients showed lower TCR Shannon entropy and fewer highly expanded clones than newly diagnosed patients, suggesting clonal expansion. Only the TCR beta chain was sequenced and analyzed. Preferential use of TRBV28, TRBJ1-2 and TRBJ2-5 was observed in persistent disease, whereas TRBV20-1 and TRBJ2-1 were favored in newly diagnosed disease. A larger number of public clonotypes was shared among persistent patients (fewer than 3,000) than among newly diagnosed patients (around 880). Because the primary lesion, thyroid tissue, could not be accessed, the study looked at peripheral blood alone.

The receptor was derived from a woman aged 35 to 49 with Graves disease. Donor details come from another sample of the same person, matched by shared clones. The material was peripheral blood mononuclear cells (PBMCs), obtained when the disease was refractory, from a patient treated with antithyroid drugs. The V gene is TRBV28 and the J gene is TRBJ1-6; the D gene is perhaps TRBD1, from 5 matching bases. The CDR3 in this case is CASSAPGASHSALHF. The DNA is TGTGCCAGCAGTGCCCCCGGGGCCTCCCACTCGGCCCTCCACTTT. The reference TRBV28 and TRBJ1-6 proteins fill in what lies around the CDR3, so the full variable domain reads DVKVTQSSRYLVKRTGEKVFLECVQDMDHENMFWYRQDPGLGLRLIYFSYDVKMKEKGDIPEGYSVSREKKERFSLILESASTNQTSMYLCASSAPGASHSALHFGNGTRLTVT.